This T cell receptor (beta chain) was sequenced for a study of response to subunit inactivated influenza vaccine. In this sample, this clonotype turned up many times. The germline gives CDR1 SQVTM, CDR2 ANQGSEA. Trimming shortened V by 7 bases and J by 3 bases, and 10 bases separated the two germline ends. The CDR3 has 11 amino acids. TCRdb itself ran the RT-PCR reads through MiXCR, one entry per CDR3 protein. The data contain 500,000 or so distinct CDR3 sequences, around 9.9% of them singletons. This receptor was obtained from a man in his fifties who received an inactivated influenza vaccine. The sample in question was PBMCs from blood, obtained around seven weeks after vaccination. This chain uses TRBV29-1 with TRBJ2-7; D is undetermined. CDR3 loop: CSGQSGYEQYF. CDR3 sequence (DNA): TGCAGCGGTCAATCCGGCTACGAGCAGTACTTC.